The rows below give T cell receptor beta chains drawn from one sample of a study of a mutant IDH1 vaccine in newly diagnosed glioma. These TCRs' antigens remain unknown. Libraries were prepared by immunoSEQ multiplex PCR; TCRdb keeps only in-frame clonotypes and omits some of them. The sample carries 55,000 to 65,000 clones, under 90% recorded once. Sample: PBMCs, taken from a glioma patient whose treatment included an IDH1 peptide vaccine. The origin of the receptors is a man aged 25 to 40 with glioma. CDR3s include the opening cysteine and the closing phenylalanine or tryptophan. Expanded clones are given a class, and other clones once, few, many or no size at all.

CDR3	size	V	J
CASSLVASSGEQFF	NA	TRBV11-3	TRBJ2-1
CAWSEFRGSGYTF	NA	TRBV30	TRBJ1-2
CASSTGVYEQYF	NA	TRBV2	TRBJ2-7
CATGNRAGANVLTF	NA	TRBV6-1	TRBJ2-6
CASSQDKPYEQYF	NA	TRBV14	TRBJ2-7
CASSTGQGMNTEAFF	once	TRBV2	TRBJ1-1
CASSLAGLVTSGQETQYF	NA	TRBV5-4	TRBJ2-5
CASSPLEGVDTGELFF	NA	TRBV14	TRBJ2-2
CASRRPLDPLSGNTIYF	NA	TRBV6-4	TRBJ1-3
CASSPSDF	NA	TRBV5-6	TRBJ2-5
CASSQRFGDTQYF	NA	TRBV4-1	TRBJ2-3
CASSMTGWTEAFF	NA	TRBV5-6	TRBJ1-1
CASSLASSYEQYF	once	TRBV5-1	TRBJ2-7
CASSLGTGTYEQYF	NA	TRBV7-2	TRBJ2-7
CASSPRRDENTEAFF	NA	TRBV18	TRBJ1-1
CASSSWFGSPGDYEQYF	once	TRBV5-5	TRBJ2-7
CASSRDRSQPQHF	NA	TRBV14	TRBJ1-5
CASKQGQETQYF	NA	TRBV28	TRBJ2-5
CASSAQLAGGSVSEQFF	NA	TRBV5-1	TRBJ2-1
CASSLGETQYF	NA	TRBV28	TRBJ2-5
CASSERTNTGELFF	NA	TRBV2	TRBJ2-2
CASSTGQGISGELFF	NA	TRBV7-7	TRBJ2-2
CAISPMYFGLKLFF	NA	TRBV10-3	TRBJ1-4
CASSEGEWNTEAFF	NA	TRBV6-1	TRBJ1-1
CASTGAGGTEAFF	few	TRBV7-9	TRBJ1-1
CASHKLKSQSRANVLTF	NA	TRBV5-6	TRBJ2-6
CASSRPAGVRAEAFF	NA	TRBV7-9	TRBJ1-1
CASSLDWVANEQYF	NA	TRBV7-2	TRBJ2-7
CASSWPGGTGELFF	NA	TRBV6-5	TRBJ2-2
CASRPKTGGFTGELFF	NA	TRBV7-8	TRBJ2-2
CASRSRPNTGELFF	NA	TRBV2	TRBJ2-2
CASSSRVENWEKYNEQFF	NA	TRBV13	TRBJ2-1
CASSHPIQGRYTF	NA	TRBV28	TRBJ1-2
CASSLLLSDRPNYEQYF	NA	TRBV13	TRBJ2-7
CASSEVRTGVKGETQYF	once	TRBV2	TRBJ2-5
CASSYSAGWGNTIYF	NA	TRBV6-5	TRBJ1-3
CASRDSIQETQYF	NA	TRBV2	TRBJ2-5
CASAPSEGSPLHF	medium-sized	TRBV6-1	TRBJ1-6
CASSQDRPRGGDPYGYTF	NA	TRBV4-1	TRBJ1-2
CASSSPRKTLHF	few	TRBV28	TRBJ1-6
CATSRATGTGGFNYGYTF	NA	TRBV15	TRBJ1-2
CSVEQGWKDTQYF	NA	TRBV29-1	TRBJ2-3
CASRAGGPYNEQFF	NA	TRBV6-5	TRBJ2-1
CASSPPSTDTQYF	NA	TRBV18	TRBJ2-3
CASSPPGLADISQYF	NA	TRBV18	TRBJ2-3
CASSGGGARSYNEQFF	NA	TRBV7-8	TRBJ2-1
CASTSIQRGGYNEQFF	NA	TRBV25-1	TRBJ2-1
CASSYVRGQGRSPLHF	few	TRBV6-6	TRBJ1-6
CASSQDSGEQFF	NA	TRBV4-2	TRBJ2-1
CASSAKEGTEAFF	NA	TRBV9	TRBJ1-1
CASSYYGTPGDGYTF	once	TRBV6-5	TRBJ1-2
CASRDRRLMNTEAFF	NA	TRBV27	TRBJ1-1